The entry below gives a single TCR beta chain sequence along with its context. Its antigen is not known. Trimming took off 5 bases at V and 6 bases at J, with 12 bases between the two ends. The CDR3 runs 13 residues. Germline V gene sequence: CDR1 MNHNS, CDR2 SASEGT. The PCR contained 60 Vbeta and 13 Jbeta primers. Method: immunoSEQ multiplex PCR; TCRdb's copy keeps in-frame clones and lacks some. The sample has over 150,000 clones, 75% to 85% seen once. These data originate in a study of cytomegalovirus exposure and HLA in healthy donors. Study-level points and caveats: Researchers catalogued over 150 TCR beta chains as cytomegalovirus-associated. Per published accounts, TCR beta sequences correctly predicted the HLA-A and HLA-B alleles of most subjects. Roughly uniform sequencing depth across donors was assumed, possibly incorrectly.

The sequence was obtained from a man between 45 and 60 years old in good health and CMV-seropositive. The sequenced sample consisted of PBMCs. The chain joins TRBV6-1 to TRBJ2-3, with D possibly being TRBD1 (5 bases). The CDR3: CASSIDSADTQYF. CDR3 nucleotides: TGTGCCAGCAGTATTGACAGTGCGGATACGCAGTATTTT.